This TCR beta chain was captured by sequencing in a study of cytomegalovirus exposure and HLA in healthy donors. Findings and limits, study-wide: A previous analysis found most TCR beta V segments productive roughly 87% or roughly 30% of the time.

Comment on this clone: The antigen remains undetermined.

The primer mix had 60 Vbeta and 13 Jbeta primers. Sequencing used immunoSEQ multiplex PCR; TCRdb keeps in-frame clones, though not all of them. There are about 98,000 clones in the sample; under 70% occur only once, and under 2.5% lies in the top ten. Trimming took 1 base from V and 7 from J, leaving 17 bases between them. The germline gives CDR1 LGHNA, CDR2 YNFKEQ. The CDR3 loop spans 15 amino acids. The receptor was derived from a man aged 50-60 years in good health and CMV-seronegative. Sequencing used PBMCs. J is TRBJ2-7 and V is TRBV4-2, with D possibly TRBD2 on 5 matching bases. CDR3 in amino acids: CASSQGDLPGEEQYF. The DNA for the CDR3 is TGTGCCAGCAGCCAAGGTGATCTCCCCGGGGAAGAGCAGTACTTC.